This T cell receptor (beta chain) was documented in a study of blood T cell repertoires in COVID-19. Study-wide background: COVID-19 samples, acute and convalescent, were from the United States, Italy and Spain. T cells, B-cell-depleted T cells, or PBMCs provided the cDNA or gDNA that served as material.

Authors' processing steps: Counts of nucleated cells, estimated from reference gene primer amplification, were obtained. Profiling relied on immunoSEQ multiplex PCR, and the TCRdb table lists in-frame clones only, not all of them. V, J and clone size are those of that table, while D and trimming were read from the DNA. The table lists about 190,000 clones, about nine tenths of them singletons. The V gene lost 4 bases and the J gene lost 0 bases, with 12 bases spanning the gap. Germline loops: CDR1 SGHNT, CDR2 YYREEE (reference sequence). The CDR3 sequence is 15 residues long. V is TRBV5-4 and J is TRBJ2-3, with a weak D call TRBD2 (7 bases). Material: peripheral blood. The TCR was taken from a man aged 25 to 45 with acute or convalescent COVID-19. The CDR3 sequence is CASSRGGVSTDTQYF. In nucleotides, the CDR3 is TGTGCCAGCAGCCGCGGGGGCGTCAGCACAGATACGCAGTATTTT.